The rows below give T cell receptor beta chains drawn from one sample of a study of shared clonotypes between healthy human individuals. The repertoire was sequenced with immunoSEQ multiplex PCR; TCRdb's copy has only in-frame clones and lacks some. The table records about a million clones, roughly 80% of them present only once. The material sequenced was memory CD4+ T cells from PBMCs. Receptors were obtained from a man between 18 and 35 years old in good health. Some clones in this sample may be carry-over from other donors' samples. Each CDR3 is given with its conserved first and last residue. The D gene is left open where the match is weak. Clone size appears in some rows only: once, few, many, or a class for an expanded clone.

cdr3_length clone_size j_call v_call d_call cdr3_aa cdr3_nt
12 NA TRBJ2-5 TRBV30 NA CAWSPGPYHEYF TGTGCCTGGAGCCCCGGACCTTACCATGAGTACTTC
13 many TRBJ1-1 TRBV7-2 NA CATRTKGNTEAFF TGTGCCACGAGAACTAAGGGGAACACTGAAGCTTTCTTT
19 NA TRBJ2-1 TRBV7-9 TRBD2 CASSLVPGMWTRPYNEQFF TGTGCCAGCAGCTTAGTCCCGGGCATGTGGACTAGACCGTACAATGAGCAGTTCTTC
15 once TRBJ2-7 TRBV6-6 NA CASSQHPGQIYEQYF TGTGCCAGCAGCCAACACCCGGGACAAATCTACGAGCAGTACTTC
13 NA TRBJ1-2 TRBV7-9 NA CASSSKGGDGYTF TGTGCCAGCAGCTCCAAGGGAGGGGACGGCTACACCTTC
12 few TRBJ2-5 TRBV29-1 NA CSGGGSAETQYF TGCAGCGGTGGGGGGTCGGCGGAGACCCAGTACTTC
15 NA TRBJ1-2 TRBV14 NA CASSQSRTANYGYTF TGTGCCAGCAGCCAAAGCCGGACAGCCAATTATGGCTACACCTTC
11 NA TRBJ1-2 TRBV7-9 NA CASSLLGGYTF TGTGCCAGCAGCTTATTAGGTGGCTACACCTTC
16 NA TRBJ2-7 TRBV27 NA CASSMKGAGDSYEQYF TGTGCCAGCAGCATGAAAGGGGCAGGCGACTCCTACGAGCAGTACTTC
15 NA TRBJ2-6 TRBV7-3 NA CASSKDGLGANVLTF TGTGCCAGCAGCAAGGACGGTCTCGGGGCCAACGTCCTGACTTTC
15 NA TRBJ2-7 TRBV27 NA CASSLGGHSVRRQYF TGTGCCAGCAGTTTAGGGGGACATTCAGTACGACGGCAGTACTTC
12 few TRBJ1-5 TRBV10-3 NA CAISDGNQPQHF TGTGCCATCAGTGATGGCAATCAGCCCCAGCATTTT
17 NA TRBJ2-5 TRBV4-2 TRBD2 CASSQGLAGRYQETQYF TGTGCCAGCAGCCAGGGACTAGCGGGGAGGTACCAAGAGACCCAGTACTTC
14 once TRBJ1-4 TRBV10-3 TRBD1 CAISGTGTGEKLFF TGTGCCATCAGCGGGACAGGGACGGGTGAAAAACTGTTTTTT
14 NA TRBJ2-7 TRBV19 NA CASSERVGIREQYF TGTGCCAGTAGTGAAAGGGTAGGAATCCGCGAGCAGTACTTC
16 NA TRBJ2-1 TRBV5-1 TRBD1 CASSAGQGGPYNEQFF TGCGCCAGCAGCGCCGGACAGGGGGGCCCCTACAATGAGCAGTTCTTC
14 NA TRBJ2-1 TRBV5-1 NA CASSRPDGGAEQFF TGCGCCAGCAGCCGCCCGGATGGGGGCGCAGAGCAGTTCTTC
15 NA TRBJ2-2 TRBV6-1 TRBD1 CASNRQGSSTGELFF TGTGCCAGCAACAGACAGGGTTCGAGCACCGGGGAGCTGTTTTTT
16 NA TRBJ2-2 TRBV5-6 NA CASSLKTNLNTGELFF TGTGCCAGCAGCTTAAAGACAAACTTGAACACCGGGGAGCTGTTTTTT
14 many TRBJ2-4 TRBV6-1 NA CASSDVGGWDIQYF TGTGCCAGCAGTGATGTAGGGGGATGGGACATTCAGTACTTC
16 NA TRBJ2-5 TRBV4-2 TRBD1 CASSQEGTGGGETQYF TGTGCCAGCAGCCAAGAGGGGACAGGGGGGGGAGAGACCCAGTACTTC
16 NA TRBJ1-1 TRBV28 NA CASSSSPPQGGTEAFF TGTGCCAGCAGTTCGTCCCCGCCGCAGGGAGGGACTGAAGCTTTCTTT
13 NA TRBJ1-5 TRBV9 NA CASSVDDNQPQHF TGTGCCAGCAGCGTAGACGACAACCAGCCCCAGCATTTT
14 NA TRBJ1-1 TRBV6-1 NA CASIQDSLNTEAFF TGTGCCAGCATCCAGGACAGCCTGAACACTGAAGCTTTCTTT
16 once TRBJ1-5 TRBV9 NA CASSPRGGRSNQPQHF TGTGCCAGCAGCCCTAGAGGAGGGCGGTCCAATCAGCCCCAGCATTTT
16 NA TRBJ1-4 TRBV9 NA CASSVGQGSFNEKLFF TGTGCCAGCAGCGTTGGTCAGGGTTCCTTTAATGAAAAACTGTTTTTT
15 NA TRBJ1-4 TRBV28 NA CASSPPLTTNEKLFF TGTGCCAGCAGTCCCCCCCTGACAACTAATGAAAAACTGTTTTTT
16 few TRBJ1-1 TRBV11-2 NA CASSLKSWYPGAEAFF TGTGCCAGCAGCTTGAAATCTTGGTACCCTGGAGCTGAAGCTTTCTTT
16 few TRBJ2-1 TRBV11-2 TRBD2 CASSSTQAGGLGEQFF TGTGCCAGCAGCTCGACTCAAGCGGGAGGTTTGGGAGAGCAGTTCTTC
13 few TRBJ1-2 TRBV7-7 TRBD1 CASSEAGGVGYTF TGTGCCAGCAGCGAAGCAGGGGGAGTTGGCTACACCTTC
14 NA TRBJ2-4 TRBV19 NA CASRDTVAKNIQYF TGTGCCAGTAGGGACACCGTAGCCAAAAACATTCAGTACTTC
13 once TRBJ1-2 TRBV5-8 NA CASSWDTDYGYTF TGTGCCAGCAGCTGGGACACCGACTATGGCTACACCTTC
15 NA TRBJ1-5 TRBV9 TRBD1 CASSRGTGGWQPQHF TGTGCCAGCAGCAGAGGGACAGGGGGATGGCAGCCCCAGCATTTT
12 NA TRBJ2-3 TRBV6-1 NA CASCIFEDTQYF TGTGCCAGCTGTATTTTTGAGGATACGCAGTATTTT
11 NA TRBJ2-1 TRBV20-1 NA CSASGHNEQFF TGCAGTGCTAGCGGGCACAATGAGCAGTTCTTC
16 NA TRBJ2-1 TRBV28 TRBD2 CASRRRTSGRRGEQFF TGTGCCAGCAGAAGACGGACTAGCGGGAGGCGGGGTGAGCAGTTCTTC
15 NA TRBJ2-5 TRBV7-2 TRBD2 CASSSTRASGETQYF TGTGCCAGCAGCTCCACCCGGGCTAGCGGAGAGACCCAGTACTTC